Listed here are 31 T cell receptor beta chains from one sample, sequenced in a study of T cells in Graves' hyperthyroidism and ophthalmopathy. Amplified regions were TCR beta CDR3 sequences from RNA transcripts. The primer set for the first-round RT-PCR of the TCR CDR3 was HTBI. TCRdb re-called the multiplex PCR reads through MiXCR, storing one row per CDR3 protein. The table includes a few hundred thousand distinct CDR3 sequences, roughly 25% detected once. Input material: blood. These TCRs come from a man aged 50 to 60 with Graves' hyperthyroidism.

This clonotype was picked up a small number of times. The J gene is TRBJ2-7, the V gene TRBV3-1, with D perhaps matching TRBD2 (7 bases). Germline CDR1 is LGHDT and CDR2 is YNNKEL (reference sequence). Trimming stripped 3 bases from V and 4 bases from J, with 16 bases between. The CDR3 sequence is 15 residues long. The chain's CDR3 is CASSHSGTQKYEQYF. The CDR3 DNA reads TGTGCCAGCAGCCACAGCGGGACACAAAAATACGAGCAGTACTTC.

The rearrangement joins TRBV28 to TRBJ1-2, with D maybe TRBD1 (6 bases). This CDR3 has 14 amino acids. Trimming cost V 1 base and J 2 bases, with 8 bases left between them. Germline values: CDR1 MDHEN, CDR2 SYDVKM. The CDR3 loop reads CASSLSDRNYGYTF. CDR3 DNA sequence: TGTGCCAGCAGTTTATCCGACAGGAACTATGGCTACACCTTC.

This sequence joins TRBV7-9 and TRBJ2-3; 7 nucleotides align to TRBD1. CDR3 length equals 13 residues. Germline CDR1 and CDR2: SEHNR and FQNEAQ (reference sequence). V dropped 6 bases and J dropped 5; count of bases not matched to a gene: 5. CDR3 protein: CASSFTGVDTQYF. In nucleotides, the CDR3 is TGTGCCAGCAGTTTTACAGGGGTAGATACGCAGTATTTT.

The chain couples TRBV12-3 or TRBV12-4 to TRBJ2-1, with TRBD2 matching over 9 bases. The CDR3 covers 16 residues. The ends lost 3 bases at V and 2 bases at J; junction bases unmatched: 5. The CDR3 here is CASSLVRTSAYNEQFF. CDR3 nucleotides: TGTGCCAGCAGTTTGGTAAGGACTAGCGCCTACAATGAGCAGTTCTTC.

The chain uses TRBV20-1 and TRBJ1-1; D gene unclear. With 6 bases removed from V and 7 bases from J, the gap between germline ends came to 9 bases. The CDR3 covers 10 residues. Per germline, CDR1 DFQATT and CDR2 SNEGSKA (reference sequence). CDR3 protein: CSARHHEAFF. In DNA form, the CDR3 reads TGCAGTGCACGACACCATGAAGCTTTCTTT.

CDR3 DNA sequence: TGCGCCAGCAGCTTGGCCGGTCGGGTTTTAATCAGCCCCCTTGACTTGACCTTC. Encoded protein: CASSLAGRVLISPLDLTF. The chain carries TRBV5-1 and TRBJ1-2, with D unclear. Germline V gene sequence: CDR1 SGHRS, CDR2 YFSETQ. CDR3 length: 18 residues. The V gene lost 0 bases and the J gene lost 14 bases, with 32 bases spanning the gap.

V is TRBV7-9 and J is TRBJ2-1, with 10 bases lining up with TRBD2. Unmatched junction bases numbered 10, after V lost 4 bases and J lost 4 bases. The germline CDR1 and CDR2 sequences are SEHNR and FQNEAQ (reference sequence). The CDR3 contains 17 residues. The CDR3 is CASSYSPGTSVYNEQFF. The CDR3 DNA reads TGTGCCAGCAGCTATTCGCCCGGGACTAGCGTATACAATGAGCAGTTCTTC.

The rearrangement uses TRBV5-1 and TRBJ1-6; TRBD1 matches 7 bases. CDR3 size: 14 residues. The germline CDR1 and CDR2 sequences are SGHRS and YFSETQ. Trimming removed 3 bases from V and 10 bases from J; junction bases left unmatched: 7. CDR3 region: CASSSEYRGSPLHF. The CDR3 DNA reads TGCGCCAGCAGCTCGGAATACAGGGGATCACCCCTCCACTTT.

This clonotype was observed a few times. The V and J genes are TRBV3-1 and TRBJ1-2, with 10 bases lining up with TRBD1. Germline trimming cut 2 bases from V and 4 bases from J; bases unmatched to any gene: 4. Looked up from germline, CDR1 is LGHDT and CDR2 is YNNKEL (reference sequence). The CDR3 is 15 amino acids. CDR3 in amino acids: CASSQLRDRGYGYTF. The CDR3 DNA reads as TGTGCCAGCAGCCAACTCCGGGACAGGGGCTATGGCTACACCTTC.

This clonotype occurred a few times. In DNA form, the CDR3 reads TGTGCCAGCAGACCCGGGACAGCCTTCTCTGGGGCCAACGTCCTGACTTTC. It encodes CASRPGTAFSGANVLTF. The chain uses TRBV12-3 or TRBV12-4 and TRBJ2-6; 7 bases map to TRBD1. The CDR3 is 17 amino acids. J gave up 0 bases and V 6 bases, and 8 bases lay outside the gene matches.

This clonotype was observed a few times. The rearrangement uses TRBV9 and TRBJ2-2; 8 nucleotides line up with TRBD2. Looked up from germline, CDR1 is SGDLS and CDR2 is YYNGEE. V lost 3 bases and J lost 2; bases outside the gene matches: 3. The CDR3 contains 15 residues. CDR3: CASSGREGNTGELFF. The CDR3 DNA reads TGTGCCAGCAGCGGCCGGGAGGGAAACACCGGGGAGCTGTTTTTT.

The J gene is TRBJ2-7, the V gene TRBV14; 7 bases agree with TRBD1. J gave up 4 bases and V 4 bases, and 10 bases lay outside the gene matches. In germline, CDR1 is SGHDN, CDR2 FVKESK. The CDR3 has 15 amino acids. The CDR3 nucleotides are TGTGCCAGCAGCCGGACTGGACAGGTGAAATACGAGCAGTACTTC. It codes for CASSRTGQVKYEQYF.

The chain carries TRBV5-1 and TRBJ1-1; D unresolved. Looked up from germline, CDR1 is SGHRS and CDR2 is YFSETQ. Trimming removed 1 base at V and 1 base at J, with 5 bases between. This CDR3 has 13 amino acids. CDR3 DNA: TGCGCCAGCAGCTTGACAACGAACACTGAAGCTTTCTTT. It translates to CASSLTTNTEAFF. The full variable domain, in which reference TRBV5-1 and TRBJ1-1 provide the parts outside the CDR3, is KAGVTQTPRYLIKTRGQQVTLSCSPISGHRSVSWYQQTPGQGLQFLFEYFSETQRNKGNFPGRFSGRQFSNSRSEMNVSTLELGDSALYLCASSLTTNTEAFFGQGTRLTVV.

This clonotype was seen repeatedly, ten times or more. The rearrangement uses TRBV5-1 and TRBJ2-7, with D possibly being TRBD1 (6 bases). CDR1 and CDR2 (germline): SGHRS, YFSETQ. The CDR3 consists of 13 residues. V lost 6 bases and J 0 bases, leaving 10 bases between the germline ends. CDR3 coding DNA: TGCGCCAGCACCCTGGACAGCTCCTACGAGCAGTACTTC. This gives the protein CASTLDSSYEQYF.

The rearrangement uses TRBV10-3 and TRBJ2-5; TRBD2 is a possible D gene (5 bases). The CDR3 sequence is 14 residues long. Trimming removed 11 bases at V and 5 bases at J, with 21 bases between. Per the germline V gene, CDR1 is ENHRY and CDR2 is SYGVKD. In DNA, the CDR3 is TGTGCCGTGGCGGGCGGGCCAGGCGGGGAGACCCAGTACTTC. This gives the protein CAVAGGPGGETQYF.

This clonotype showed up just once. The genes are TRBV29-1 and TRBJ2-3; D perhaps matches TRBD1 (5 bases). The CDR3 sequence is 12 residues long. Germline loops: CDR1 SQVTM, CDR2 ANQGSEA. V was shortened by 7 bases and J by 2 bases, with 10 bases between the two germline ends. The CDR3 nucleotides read TGCAGCGAGTCAGGGCCCACAGATACGCAGTATTTT. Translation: CSESGPTDTQYF.

The CDR3 DNA sequence: TGTGCCAGCAGCTTAGGGACTAGCGCGGGCGATGAGCAGTTCTTC. As protein: CASSLGTSAGDEQFF. The V and J genes are TRBV7-8 and TRBJ2-1, with 9 nucleotides matching TRBD2. The CDR3 totals 15 residues. J gave up 8 bases and V 1 base, and 6 bases lay outside the gene matches. CDR1 and CDR2 (germline): SGHVS, FQNEAQ.

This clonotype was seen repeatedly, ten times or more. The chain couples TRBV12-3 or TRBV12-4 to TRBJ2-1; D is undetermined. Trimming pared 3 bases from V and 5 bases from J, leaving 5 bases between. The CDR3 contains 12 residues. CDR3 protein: CASSFTNNEQFF. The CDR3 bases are TGTGCCAGCAGTTTTACCAACAATGAGCAGTTCTTC.

The CDR3 loop is CSALSNSVSSYEQYF. DNA of the CDR3: TGCAGTGCTCTTTCTAACAGCGTCAGCTCCTACGAGCAGTACTTC. The rearrangement links TRBV20-1 to TRBJ2-7; D remains unclear. The CDR3 is made up of 15 amino acids. Trimming pared 5 bases from V and 0 bases from J, leaving 17 bases between. Per the germline V gene, CDR1 is DFQATT and CDR2 is SNEGSKA (reference sequence).

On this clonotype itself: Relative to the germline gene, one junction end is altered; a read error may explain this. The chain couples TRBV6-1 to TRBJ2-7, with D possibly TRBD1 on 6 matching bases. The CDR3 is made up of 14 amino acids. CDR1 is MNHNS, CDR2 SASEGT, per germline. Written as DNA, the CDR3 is TGTGCCAACAGTCGGACAGATAACCTCTACGAGCAGTACTTC. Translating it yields CANSRTDNLYEQYF.

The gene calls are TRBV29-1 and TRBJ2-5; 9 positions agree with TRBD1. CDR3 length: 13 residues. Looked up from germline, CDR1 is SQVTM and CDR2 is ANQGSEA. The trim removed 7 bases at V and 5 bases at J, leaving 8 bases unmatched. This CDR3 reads CSGRQGVMETQYF. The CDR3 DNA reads TGCAGCGGCAGACAGGGGGTAATGGAGACCCAGTACTTC. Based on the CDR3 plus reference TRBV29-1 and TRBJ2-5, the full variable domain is SAVISQKPSRDICQRGTSLTIQCQVDSQVTMMFWYRQQPGQSLTLIATANQGSEATYESGFVIDKFPISRPNLTFSTLTVSNMSPEDSSIYLCSGRQGVMETQYFGPGTRLLVL.

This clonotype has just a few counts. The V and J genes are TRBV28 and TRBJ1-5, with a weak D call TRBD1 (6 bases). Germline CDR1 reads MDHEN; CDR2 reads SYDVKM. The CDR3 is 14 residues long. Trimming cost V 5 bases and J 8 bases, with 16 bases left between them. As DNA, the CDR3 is TGTGCCAGCAGTACGCAGAGGGGGATAGAGCCCCAGCATTTT. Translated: CASSTQRGIEPQHF.

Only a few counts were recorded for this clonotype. The CDR3 loop is CASISSGGNTIYF. CDR3 sequence (DNA): TGTGCCAGCATCTCTAGCGGGGGAAACACCATATATTTT. This chain connects TRBV28 to TRBJ1-3; D is ambiguous. Germline CDR1 is MDHEN and CDR2 is SYDVKM. CDR3 length equals 13 residues. Deletions cut 7 bases from V and 4 bases from J, with 11 bases between.

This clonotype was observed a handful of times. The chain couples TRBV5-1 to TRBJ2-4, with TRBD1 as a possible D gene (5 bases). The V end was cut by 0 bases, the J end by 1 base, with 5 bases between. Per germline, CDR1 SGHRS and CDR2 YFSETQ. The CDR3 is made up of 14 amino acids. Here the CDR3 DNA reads TGCGCCAGCAGCTTGGAGGGGGCCAAAAACATTCAGTACTTC. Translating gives CASSLEGAKNIQYF.

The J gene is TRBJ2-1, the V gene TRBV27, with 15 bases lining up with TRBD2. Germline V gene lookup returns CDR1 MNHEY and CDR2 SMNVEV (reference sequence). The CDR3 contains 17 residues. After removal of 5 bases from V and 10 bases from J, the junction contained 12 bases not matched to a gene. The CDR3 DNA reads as TGTGCCAGCAGTCCTCGGACTAGCGGGAGGGCCGGGAACGAGCAGTTCTTC. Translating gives CASSPRTSGRAGNEQFF.

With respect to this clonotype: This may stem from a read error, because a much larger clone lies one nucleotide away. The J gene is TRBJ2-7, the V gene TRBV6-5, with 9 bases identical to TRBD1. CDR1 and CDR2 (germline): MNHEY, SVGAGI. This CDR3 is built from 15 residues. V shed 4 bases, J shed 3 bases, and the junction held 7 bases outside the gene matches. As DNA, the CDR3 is TGTGCCAGCAGTTCCACCGGGACAGGGAACTACGAGCAGTACTTC. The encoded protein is CASSSTGTGNYEQYF.

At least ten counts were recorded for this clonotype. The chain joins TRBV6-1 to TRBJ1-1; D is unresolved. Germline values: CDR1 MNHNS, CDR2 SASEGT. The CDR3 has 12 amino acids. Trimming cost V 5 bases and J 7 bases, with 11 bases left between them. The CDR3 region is CASSQILGEAFF. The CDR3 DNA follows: TGTGCCAGCAGTCAAATCCTCGGTGAAGCTTTCTTT.

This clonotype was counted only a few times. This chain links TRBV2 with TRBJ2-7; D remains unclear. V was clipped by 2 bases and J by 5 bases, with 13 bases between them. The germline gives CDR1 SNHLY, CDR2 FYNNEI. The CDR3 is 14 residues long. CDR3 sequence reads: CASSERLQFNEQYF. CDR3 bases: TGTGCCAGCAGTGAAAGACTGCAGTTCAACGAGCAGTACTTC.

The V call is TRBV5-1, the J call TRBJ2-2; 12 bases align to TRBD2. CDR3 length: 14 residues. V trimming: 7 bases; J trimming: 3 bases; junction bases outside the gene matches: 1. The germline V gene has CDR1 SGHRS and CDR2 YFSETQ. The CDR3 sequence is CASRLAGDTGELFF. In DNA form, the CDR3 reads TGCGCCAGCCGACTAGCGGGGGACACCGGGGAGCTGTTTTTT.

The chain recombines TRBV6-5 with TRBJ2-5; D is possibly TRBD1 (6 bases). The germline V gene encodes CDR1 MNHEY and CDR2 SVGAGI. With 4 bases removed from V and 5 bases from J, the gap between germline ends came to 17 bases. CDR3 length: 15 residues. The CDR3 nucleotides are TGTGCCAGCAGTTTCACTCTCCCCCAGGGGGAGACCCAGTACTTC. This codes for CASSFTLPQGETQYF.

Here the CDR3 DNA reads TGTGCCAGTAGTCCCGGACAGAAGAACACTGAAGCTTTCTTT. Its protein product is CASSPGQKNTEAFF. V is TRBV19 and J is TRBJ1-1; maybe TRBD1 (6 bases). V was shortened by 5 bases and J by 1 base, with 11 bases between the two germline ends. Germline V gene lookup returns CDR1 LNHDA and CDR2 SQIVND (reference sequence). This CDR3 region has 14 residues.